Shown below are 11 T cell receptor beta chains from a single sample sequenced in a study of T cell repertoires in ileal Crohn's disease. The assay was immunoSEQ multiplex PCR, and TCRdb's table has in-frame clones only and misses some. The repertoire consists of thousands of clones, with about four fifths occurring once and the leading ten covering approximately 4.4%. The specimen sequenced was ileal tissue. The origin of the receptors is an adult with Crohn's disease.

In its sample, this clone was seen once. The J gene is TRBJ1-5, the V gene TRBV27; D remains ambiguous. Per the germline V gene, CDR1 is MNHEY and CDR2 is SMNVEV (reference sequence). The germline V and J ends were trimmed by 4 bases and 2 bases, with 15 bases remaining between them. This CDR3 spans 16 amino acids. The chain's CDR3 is CASSSRGDGGNQPQHF. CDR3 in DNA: TGTGCCAGCAGTTCCCGGGGTGACGGGGGCAATCAGCCCCAGCATTTT.

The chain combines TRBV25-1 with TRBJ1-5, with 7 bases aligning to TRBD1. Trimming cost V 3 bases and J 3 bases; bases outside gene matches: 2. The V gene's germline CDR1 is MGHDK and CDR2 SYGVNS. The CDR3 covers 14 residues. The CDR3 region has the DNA TGTGCCAGCAGTGATGACAGGGTCAATCAGCCCCAGCATTTT. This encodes CASSDDRVNQPQHF.

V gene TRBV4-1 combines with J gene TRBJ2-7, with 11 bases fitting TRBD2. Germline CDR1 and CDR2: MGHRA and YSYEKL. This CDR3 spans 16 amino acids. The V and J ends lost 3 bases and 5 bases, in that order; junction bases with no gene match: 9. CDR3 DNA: TGCGCCAGCAGCCATCTCCTGACTAGCGGGATGGACGAGCAGTACTTC. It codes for CASSHLLTSGMDEQYF.

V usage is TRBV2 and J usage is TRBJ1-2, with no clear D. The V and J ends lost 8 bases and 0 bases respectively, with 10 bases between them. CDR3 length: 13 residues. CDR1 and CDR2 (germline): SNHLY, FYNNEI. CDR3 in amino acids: CASQRTANYGYTF. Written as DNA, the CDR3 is TGTGCCAGCCAAAGAACTGCTAACTATGGCTACACCTTC.

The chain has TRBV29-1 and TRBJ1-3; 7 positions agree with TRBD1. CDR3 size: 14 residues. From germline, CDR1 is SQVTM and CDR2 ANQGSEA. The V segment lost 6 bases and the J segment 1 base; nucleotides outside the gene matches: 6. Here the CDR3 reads CSVVRQGSGNTIYF. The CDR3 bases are TGCAGCGTCGTTCGACAGGGTTCTGGAAACACCATATATTTT. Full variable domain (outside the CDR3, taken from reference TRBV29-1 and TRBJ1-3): SAVISQKPSRDICQRGTSLTIQCQVDSQVTMMFWYRQQPGQSLTLIATANQGSEATYESGFVIDKFPISRPNLTFSTLTVSNMSPEDSSIYLCSVVRQGSGNTIYFGEGSWLTVV.

The CDR3 sequence: CSVRTQGDAHEQYF. CDR3 DNA sequence: TGCAGCGTCAGAACCCAGGGGGATGCCCACGAGCAGTACTTC. The gene calls are TRBV29-1 and TRBJ2-7, with 7 bases that match TRBD1. V was pared by 6 bases and J by 5 bases, with 13 bases of the junction left unmatched. Germline assignment: CDR1 SQVTM and CDR2 ANQGSEA. The CDR3 is 14 residues long.

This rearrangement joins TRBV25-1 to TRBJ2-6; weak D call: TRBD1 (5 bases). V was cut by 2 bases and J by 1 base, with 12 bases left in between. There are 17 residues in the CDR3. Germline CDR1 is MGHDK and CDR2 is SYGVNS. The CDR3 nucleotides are TGTGCCAGCAGTGAAGGGGCAGAGGATTCTGGGGCCAACGTCCTGACTTTC. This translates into CASSEGAEDSGANVLTF. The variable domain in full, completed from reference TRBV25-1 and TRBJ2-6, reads EADIYQTPRYLVIGTGKKITLECSQTMGHDKMYWYQQDPGMELHLIHYSYGVNSTEKGDLSSESTVSRIRTEHFPLTLESARPSHTSQYLCASSEGAEDSGANVLTFGAGSRLTVL.

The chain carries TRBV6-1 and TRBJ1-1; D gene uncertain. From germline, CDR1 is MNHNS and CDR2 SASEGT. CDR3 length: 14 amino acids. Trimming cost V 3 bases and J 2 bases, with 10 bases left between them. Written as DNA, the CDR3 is TGTGCCAGCAGTGAGACACGGCTAAACACTGAAGCTTTCTTT. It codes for CASSETRLNTEAFF.

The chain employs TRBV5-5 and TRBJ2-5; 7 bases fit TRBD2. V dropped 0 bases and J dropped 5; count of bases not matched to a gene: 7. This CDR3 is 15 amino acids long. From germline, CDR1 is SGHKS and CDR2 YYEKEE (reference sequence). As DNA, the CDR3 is TGTGCCAGCAGCTTGGCAGGGAGGGGTTGGGAGACCCAGTACTTC. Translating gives CASSLAGRGWETQYF.

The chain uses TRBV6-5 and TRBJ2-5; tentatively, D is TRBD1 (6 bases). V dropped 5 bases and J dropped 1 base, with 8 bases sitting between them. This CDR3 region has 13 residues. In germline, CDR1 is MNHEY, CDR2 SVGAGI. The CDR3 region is CASSGQFQETQYF. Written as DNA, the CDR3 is TGTGCCAGCAGTGGACAGTTCCAAGAGACCCAGTACTTC.

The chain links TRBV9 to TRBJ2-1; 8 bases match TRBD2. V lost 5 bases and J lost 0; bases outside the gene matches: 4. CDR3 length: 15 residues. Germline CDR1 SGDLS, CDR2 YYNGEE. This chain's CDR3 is CASSESGSSYNEQFF. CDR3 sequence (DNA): TGTGCCAGCAGTGAGAGCGGGAGCTCCTACAATGAGCAGTTCTTC. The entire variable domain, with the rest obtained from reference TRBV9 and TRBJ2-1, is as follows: DSGVTQTPKHLITATGQRVTLRCSPRSGDLSVYWYQQSLDQGLQFLIQYYNGEERAKGNILERFSAQQFPDLHSELNLSSLELGDSALYFCASSESGSSYNEQFFGPGTRLTVL.